A single sample gave rise to the 2 T cell receptor beta chains below, sequenced in a study of OX40 agonist ivuxolimab in advanced cancers. Clones were read by immunoSEQ multiplex PCR, and TCRdb kept only the in-frame ones, dropping some. The table has some 52,000 clones, roughly 93% seen once; the top ten hold roughly a quarter. The specimen was CD4+ or CD8+ T cells sorted from blood, collected in a trial of the OX40 agonist ivuxolimab. The receptors stem from an adult with an advanced solid tumor such as melanoma, head and neck, liver or kidney cancer.

V is TRBV28 and J is TRBJ2-7; D is unclear. The CDR3 is 13 amino acids. Trimming took off 6 bases at V and 2 bases at J, with 11 bases between the two ends. Germline values: CDR1 MDHEN, CDR2 SYDVKM. The CDR3 here is CASSPAGTYEQYF. The CDR3 DNA sequence: TGTGCCAGCAGCCCTGCAGGAACCTACGAGCAGTACTTC.

The J gene is TRBJ2-1, the V gene TRBV6-1; 7 nucleotides match TRBD1. CDR3 length equals 15 residues. Germline V gene lookup returns CDR1 MNHNS and CDR2 SASEGT. V shed 7 bases, J shed 2 bases, and the junction held 8 bases outside the gene matches. CDR3: CASTLTGEPYNEQFF. DNA of the CDR3: TGTGCCAGCACTCTAACAGGGGAGCCCTACAATGAGCAGTTCTTC.